This is a list of T cell receptor beta chains from one sample in a study of T-cell reconstitution after alpha-beta-depleted transplantation in children. Each CDR3 protein is one row after TCRdb ran MiXCR on the PCR reads. In the table there are 300,000 to 400,000 distinct CDR3 sequences, roughly 16% of which are singletons. Here the sequenced sample was PBMCs, mostly from graft donor cells, taken 360 days after TCRalphabeta/CD19-depleted stem cell transplant. The receptors were sampled from a male patient aged 2-10 years who had a stem cell transplant for acute lymphoblastic leukemia, so the T cells may come from the graft donor. Both conserved end residues are part of each CDR3. D genes are given only for firm matches. A clone size is listed for some rows: how often the clone was seen (once, few, many), or a class if it is expanded.

clone size	D gene	V gene	J gene	CDR3 DNA	CDR3 protein
few	TRBD2	TRBV20-1	TRBJ2-5	TGCAGTGCCGAGGGACTAGCTGTGTACCAAGAGACCCAGTACTTC	CSAEGLAVYQETQYF
NA	NA	TRBV4-3	TRBJ2-4	TGCGCCAGCAGCCAAGAGAGGACAGTAGCCAAAAACATTCAGTACTTC	CASSQERTVAKNIQYF
NA	TRBD1	TRBV29-1	TRBJ2-3	TGCAGCGTTGGGGAGACAGGGCCAGATACGCAGTATTTT	CSVGETGPDTQYF
many	NA	TRBV5-6	TRBJ2-1	TGTGCCAGCAGCTTGGCACGGGGTGAGCAGTTCTTC	CASSLARGEQFF
NA	NA	TRBV12-3/TRBV12-4	TRBJ2-1	TGTGCCAGCAGTTTAGCGGGACGGGGCAGGGATGAGCAGTTCTTC	CASSLAGRGRDEQFF
NA	NA	TRBV9	TRBJ2-5	TGTGCCAGCAGCGTATCAGGCAGGGAAGAGACCCAGTACTTC	CASSVSGREETQYF
few	TRBD2	TRBV7-3	TRBJ2-5	TGTGCCAGCAGCCCCTCCACTAGCGAAAAGACCCAGTACTTC	CASSPSTSEKTQYF
NA	TRBD1	TRBV29-1	TRBJ1-1	TGCAGCGTGCTCGGGACAGGGACTGAAGCTTTCTTT	CSVLGTGTEAFF
many	TRBD2	TRBV28	TRBJ2-3	TGTGCCAGCGTTTCTAGCGGGTCTTGGGATACGCAGTATTTT	CASVSSGSWDTQYF
NA	NA	TRBV7-8	TRBJ2-7	TGTGCCAGCAGCTTAGGCCGACAATCCTACGAGCAGTACTTC	CASSLGRQSYEQYF
NA	NA	TRBV18	TRBJ2-1	TGTGCCAGCTCACCACGAGACCCTGACTTCTACAATGAGCAGTTCTTC	CASSPRDPDFYNEQFF
NA	NA	TRBV7-2	TRBJ1-2	TGTGCCAGCAGCCCATCCGTCAACAGGGACTATGGCTACACCTTC	CASSPSVNRDYGYTF
NA	NA	TRBV11-3	TRBJ2-1	TGTGCCAGCAGCCTCTACTCACAGGGCAATGAGCAGTTCTTC	CASSLYSQGNEQFF
many	NA	TRBV2	TRBJ1-5	TGTGCCAGCAGCTCCTCGGGGCCCAAGGGGTATCAGCCCCAGCATTTT	CASSSSGPKGYQPQHF
few	TRBD1	TRBV3-1	TRBJ2-7	TGTGCCAGCAGCCAATTTGGGACAGGGAGAAGCTCCTACGAGCAGTACTTC	CASSQFGTGRSSYEQYF
few	TRBD1	TRBV7-9	TRBJ2-2	TGTGCCAGCAGGTGGGACAGATTGATGAACACCGGGGAGCTGTTTTTT	CASRWDRLMNTGELFF
NA	TRBD1	TRBV10-3	TRBJ2-5	TGTGCCATCAGTGAGTCCGGGACAGGGGTTATCGAGACCCAGTACTTC	CAISESGTGVIETQYF
many	NA	TRBV12-3/TRBV12-4	TRBJ1-5	TGTGCCAGCAGCCTGGTGGGTTATCAACAGTCCCAGCATTTT	CASSLVGYQQSQHF
NA	NA	TRBV7-2	TRBJ1-2	TGTGCCAGCAGCCTCCGGGGAGAGGGGCCCTTTTATGGCTACACCTTC	CASSLRGEGPFYGYTF
once	TRBD1	TRBV11-2	TRBJ2-1	TGTGCCAGCAGCTTACGGGGGCAGGGGGCGCTTAATGAGCAGTTCTTC	CASSLRGQGALNEQFF